A single sample is the source of the 10 T cell receptor beta chains below, sequenced in a study of tumor and adjacent non-tumor tissue in lung cancer. This sample's RNA came from whole unsorted tissue. The library came from three nested PCR rounds adapted from ARM-PCR protocols. TCRdb ran MiXCR on the multiplex PCR reads and lists one entry per CDR3 protein. The sample lists about 110,000 distinct CDR3 sequences, around 75% seen once, with 37% in the top ten. Sequencing input: lung tumor tissue. The receptors shown here come from a woman aged 60 to 75 with non-small cell lung cancer.

The V call is TRBV13, the J call TRBJ2-5; D perhaps matches TRBD2 (6 bases). This CDR3 is built from 14 residues. Germline V lookup: CDR1 PRHDT, CDR2 FYEKMQ (reference sequence). Trimming pared 11 bases from V and 3 bases from J, leaving 19 bases between. The CDR3 region is CAGNLHGEEETQYF. CDR3 nucleotide sequence: TGTGCCGGCAACCTACATGGGGAGGAAGAGACCCAGTACTTC.

As for this clonotype: Likely a read error: the CDR3 ends without its conserved phenylalanine or tryptophan. No DNA is shown, since the ends of the CDR3 on it are uncertain; the CDR3 is the one TCRdb lists. The V call is TRBV11-3, the J call TRBJ2-1; the table's D call, TRBD2, has no DNA check behind it. The CDR3 region is 17 residues in length, termini included. Per germline, CDR1 SGHNT and CDR2 YENEEA. CDR3 amino acids: CASSLELTSGSHKKHFS.

The genes are TRBV11-3 and TRBJ2-2; a possible D gene is TRBD2 (6 bases). The CDR3 runs 15 residues. The germline V gene encodes CDR1 SGHNT and CDR2 YENEEA. CDR3 DNA sequence: TGTGCTAACAGTCCCGGGACGGGAGTAACCGGGGAGCTGTTTTTT. As protein: CANSPGTGVTGELFF.

Note on this clonotype: The junction departs from the called germline gene at one end, perhaps through a read error. This chain joins TRBV11-3 and TRBJ2-3; TRBD2 matches 11 bases. The CDR3 runs 21 residues. From germline, CDR1 is SGHNT and CDR2 YENEEA. CDR3 DNA sequence: TGTGCCAGAAGCTTAGATTCGAGGCTAGCGGGGGGCCCAATTATCACAGGTACGCAGTATTTT. Its protein product is CARSLDSRLAGGPIITGTQYF.

About this clonotype: Being one base from a much bigger clone, this may be a read error. The chain carries TRBV6-1 and TRBJ2-3; D gene uncertain. This CDR3 has 12 amino acids. Germline V gene data show CDR1 as MNHNS and CDR2 as SASEGT. This CDR3 is CANSATSDTQYF. The CDR3 coding sequence is TGTGCCAACAGTGCGACCTCAGATACGCAGTATTTT.

Comment on this clonotype: One junction end does not reproduce the germline sequence, and a read error may be involved. The chain is built from TRBV20-1 and TRBJ2-7; D tentatively reads TRBD1 or TRBD2 (5 bases each). Germline V lookup: CDR1 DFQATT, CDR2 SNEGSKA (reference sequence). The CDR3 spans 12 residues. The CDR3 region has the DNA TGCAGTGCTTACATGGGGACCTATGAGCAGTACTTC. Its protein product is CSAYMGTYEQYF.

This clonotype was observed a few times. The V gene is TRBV5-6, the J gene TRBJ1-5, with D possibly matching TRBD1 (5 bases). This CDR3 comprises 18 residues. Germline CDR1 SGHDT, CDR2 YYEEEE. The V gene lost 0 bases and the J gene lost 2 bases, with 18 bases spanning the gap. Written as DNA, the CDR3 is TGTGCCAGCAGCTTGGGGTTTGGGGGGGATTTGGGCAATCAGCCCCAGCATTTT. Amino acid sequence: CASSLGFGGDLGNQPQHF.

Worth noting for this clonotype: Germline and junction disagree at one end, which may indicate a read error. This chain links TRBV6-2 or TRBV6-3 with TRBJ2-1; maybe TRBD2 (8 bases). CDR1 MNHEY and CDR2 SVGEGT come from the germline V gene. The CDR3 has 16 amino acids. CDR3 in amino acids: CAGSRRQGLDYKEQFF. The CDR3, as DNA: TGTGCCGGCAGTCGCCGACAGGGACTAGATTATAAAGAGCAGTTCTTC.

With regard to this clonotype: A much more abundant neighbour one base away suggests this may be a read error. This chain uses TRBV20-1 with TRBJ2-2, with TRBD1 matching 10 bases. CDR1 and CDR2 (germline): DFQATT, SNEGSKA (reference sequence). The CDR3 covers 16 residues. CDR3 DNA sequence: TGCACTGCCTCGGGACAGGGGTATGAGGGCACCGGGGAGCTGTTTTTT. Translated: CTASGQGYEGTGELFF.

In the case of this clonotype: This may be a read error, as it is one base from a much larger clone. No conserved phenylalanine or tryptophan ends this CDR3, so it is likely a read error. The chain combines TRBV6-1 with TRBJ2-4; TRBD2 aligns across 10 bases. Trimming took 5 bases from V and 8 from J; bases not matched to a gene: 9. This CDR3 is 15 amino acids long. Germline assignment: CDR1 MNHNS and CDR2 SASEGT. CDR3 sequence reads: CASSLQLSGGHIQYL. The DNA of the CDR3 is TGTGCCAGCAGTCTCCAACTTAGCGGGGGGCACATTCAGTACTTA.